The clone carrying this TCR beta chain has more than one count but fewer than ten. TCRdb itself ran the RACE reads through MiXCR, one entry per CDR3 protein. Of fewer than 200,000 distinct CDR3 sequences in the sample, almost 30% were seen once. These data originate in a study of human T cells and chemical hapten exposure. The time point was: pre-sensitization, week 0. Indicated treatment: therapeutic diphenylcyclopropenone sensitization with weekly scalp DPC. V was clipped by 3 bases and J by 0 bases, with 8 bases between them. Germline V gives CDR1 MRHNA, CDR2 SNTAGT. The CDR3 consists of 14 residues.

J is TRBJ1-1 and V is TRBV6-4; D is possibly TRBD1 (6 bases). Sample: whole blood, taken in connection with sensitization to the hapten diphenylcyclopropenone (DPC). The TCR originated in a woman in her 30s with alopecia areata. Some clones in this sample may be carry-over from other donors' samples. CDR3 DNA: TGTGCCAGCAGTGATGCAGGGGTGAACACTGAAGCTTTCTTT. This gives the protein CASSDAGVNTEAFF.